These 31 T cell receptor beta chains were all obtained from the same sample, sequenced in a study of blood T cell repertoires in COVID-19. Sequencing used immunoSEQ multiplex PCR; TCRdb keeps in-frame clones, though not all of them. This sample carries 250,000 or so clones, 85% to 90% of them seen once, and the ten largest clones take about 1.7%. The sequencing input was PBMCs or T cells enriched from blood (not recorded which). These receptors all stem from a middle-aged man who had recovered from COVID-19.

The V and J genes are TRBV2 and TRBJ1-5, with D possibly TRBD1 on 5 matching bases. CDR1 and CDR2 from the germline V gene are SNHLY and FYNNEI. The CDR3 is 15 amino acids. Trimming took off 3 bases at V and 5 bases at J, with 14 bases between the two ends. The CDR3 DNA is TGTGCCAGCAGTGAGGTAAGGGGATCGGATCAGCCCCAGCATTTT. Translated: CASSEVRGSDQPQHF. Full variable domain (missing parts from reference TRBV2 and TRBJ1-5): EPEVTQTPSHQVTQMGQEVILRCVPISNHLYFYWYRQILGQKVEFLVSFYNNEISEKSEIFDDQFSVERPDGSNFTLKIRSTKLEDSAMYFCASSEVRGSDQPQHFGDGTRLSIL.

The chain joins TRBV30 to TRBJ2-3, with 8 bases matching TRBD1. The CDR3 totals 15 residues. Germline CDR1 GTSNPN, CDR2 SVGIG (reference sequence). Unmatched junction bases numbered 6, after V lost 0 bases and J lost 4 bases. CDR3 DNA: TGTGCCTGGAGTGTAGGGCAGGGGGCGGCAGATACGCAGTATTTT. It codes for CAWSVGQGAADTQYF.

The genes are TRBV15 and TRBJ1-1; D is unclear. The CDR3 spans 16 residues. Germline V CDR1 and CDR2: LNHNV, YYDKDF (reference sequence). Trimming stripped 0 bases from V and 1 base from J, with 12 bases between. The CDR3 sequence: CATSRDARQKNTEAFF. The CDR3 bases are TGTGCCACCAGCAGAGATGCCAGGCAGAAGAACACTGAAGCTTTCTTT.

The rearrangement uses TRBV3-1 (or the pseudogene TRBV3-2) and TRBJ2-3; 7 nucleotides agree with TRBD2. This CDR3 spans 17 amino acids. With V trimmed by 1 base and J by 2 bases, 9 bases remained unmatched. CDR1 is LGHDT and CDR2 is YNNKEL in the germline V gene (reference sequence). In DNA form, the CDR3 reads TGTGCCAGCAGCCAAGCTCGGCGGGAGCTCGACACAGATACGCAGTATTTT. Its translation is CASSQARRELDTDTQYF.

This clone has just a few counts. The gene calls are TRBV7-9 and TRBJ2-3; a weak D match, TRBD2 (5 bases). Trimming took off 2 bases at V and 14 bases at J, with 14 bases between the two ends. From germline, CDR1 is SEHNR and CDR2 FQNEAQ (reference sequence). CDR3 length: 12 amino acids. In DNA, the CDR3 is TGTGCCAGCAGCTTATTCGCGGAGGATCCGTATTTT. This sequence encodes CASSLFAEDPYF.

The rearrangement uses TRBV28 and TRBJ1-5; 8 positions match TRBD1. Germline V gene lookup returns CDR1 MDHEN and CDR2 SYDVKM. The ends lost 5 bases at V and 11 bases at J; junction bases unmatched: 14. The CDR3 contains 15 residues. CDR3 in amino acids: CASSDLDRDIVSQHF. Here the CDR3 DNA reads TGTGCCAGCAGTGATTTGGACAGGGACATCGTTTCCCAGCATTTT.

The chain couples TRBV7-3 to TRBJ2-5; 9 nucleotides align to TRBD2. There are 16 residues in the CDR3. Germline lookup yields CDR1 SGHTA and CDR2 FQGTGA. With 5 bases clipped from V and 4 bases from J, the junction kept 11 bases outside the gene matches. CDR3 in DNA: TGTGCCAGCAGCGCGCGCGGGGGGGCGGGCTCAGAGACCCAGTACTTC. It specifies CASSARGGAGSETQYF.

V and J are TRBV6-4 and TRBJ1-1, with D perhaps TRBD1 (5 bases). The length of the CDR3 is 12 residues. The V gene lost 2 bases and the J gene lost 11 bases, with 12 bases spanning the gap. The germline CDR1 and CDR2 sequences are MRHNA and SNTAGT. Here the CDR3 DNA reads TGTGCCAGCAGTGACGCGGGGCTCACTGCTTTCTTT. Amino acids: CASSDAGLTAFF.

This sequence joins TRBV5-1 and TRBJ2-5, with TRBD1 identical over 10 bases. The CDR3 sequence is 16 residues long. J lost 5 bases, V lost 5 bases, and 12 bases had no gene match. Germline loops: CDR1 SGHRS, CDR2 YFSETQ. DNA of the CDR3: TGCGCCAGCAGTATGGGCGGACAGGGGGTTGGGGAGACCCAGTACTTC. It yields the protein CASSMGGQGVGETQYF.

The rearrangement joins TRBV5-1 to TRBJ1-1; the D gene is possibly TRBD1 (6 bases). Deletions cut 4 bases from V and 9 bases from J, with 19 bases between. Germline assignment: CDR1 SGHRS and CDR2 YFSETQ. The CDR3 has 14 residues. CDR3 in amino acids: CASSEETLGGKAFF. DNA of the CDR3: TGCGCCAGCAGCGAGGAAACGCTAGGGGGAAAAGCTTTCTTT.

This chain links TRBV20-1 with TRBJ2-1, with D perhaps matching TRBD2 (6 bases). Germline V CDR1 and CDR2: DFQATT, SNEGSKA (reference sequence). The V end was cut by 3 bases, the J end by 12 bases, with 18 bases between. This CDR3 spans 13 amino acids. CDR3: CSASITGVRGQFF. DNA for the CDR3: TGCAGTGCTAGTATCACGGGAGTTCGAGGGCAGTTCTTC.

This chain connects TRBV7-3 to TRBJ2-3; 9 bases map to TRBD2. The length of the CDR3 is 15 residues. Germline V gives CDR1 SGHTA, CDR2 FQGTGA. The V segment lost 2 bases and the J segment 1 base; nucleotides outside the gene matches: 1. CDR3 amino acids: CASSLAGGRTDTQYF. Written as DNA, the CDR3 is TGTGCCAGCAGCTTAGCGGGGGGGCGCACAGATACGCAGTATTTT.

Written as DNA, the CDR3 is TGTGCCAGCAGCCCGTCAGCGGGGGGCTCCTACAATGAGCAGTTCTTC. Translating it yields CASSPSAGGSYNEQFF. The rearrangement joins TRBV7-9 to TRBJ2-1; 9 bases line up with TRBD2. Trimming at V came to 5 bases and at J to 0 bases, leaving 5 bases not matched to a gene. This CDR3 comprises 16 residues. Germline V lookup: CDR1 SEHNR, CDR2 FQNEAQ (reference sequence).

The V gene is TRBV7-2, the J gene TRBJ2-3; D is unresolved. The CDR3 is made up of 13 amino acids. V was cut by 8 bases and J by 4 bases, with 13 bases left in between. CDR1 is SGHTA, CDR2 FQGNSA, per germline. CDR3 loop: CASGVDEADTQYF. The CDR3 nucleotides are TGTGCCAGCGGCGTGGATGAGGCAGATACGCAGTATTTT.

The chain links TRBV12-5 to TRBJ2-3, with a tentative D call TRBD2 (6 bases). Trimming removed 1 base at V and 2 bases at J, with 13 bases between. The germline V gene encodes CDR1 LGHNT and CDR2 FRNRAP. This CDR3 spans 16 amino acids. CDR3 bases: TGTGCTAGTGGTTTGGCGGGGTCGGGGGTCACAGATACGCAGTATTTT. Protein product: CASGLAGSGVTDTQYF.

The chain uses TRBV30 and TRBJ2-5; 8 nucleotides match TRBD2. J was trimmed by 2 bases and V by 0 bases; bases with no gene match: 11. CDR1 and CDR2 from the germline V gene are GTSNPN and SVGIG (reference sequence). This CDR3 comprises 17 residues. The CDR3 bases are TGTGCCTGGAGTGTACCGGCGGGAGGCTGGGAACAAGAGACCCAGTACTTC. Translation gives CAWSVPAGGWEQETQYF.

The chain links TRBV5-3 to TRBJ1-1; weak D call: TRBD1 (6 bases). TRBV5-3 is known as an ORF, though its function is uncertain. CDR3 length: 17 amino acids. Trimming stripped 4 bases from V and 0 bases from J, with 19 bases between. The CDR3 DNA follows: TGTGCCAGAAGCCGCCCCTCCCCGGGGGGGCTGAACACTGAAGCTTTCTTT. Residues: CARSRPSPGGLNTEAFF.

The V and J genes are TRBV9 and TRBJ1-3; 7 bases fit TRBD1. Germline V gene sequence: CDR1 SGDLS, CDR2 YYNGEE. The CDR3 consists of 14 residues. With V trimmed by 1 base and J by 2 bases, 0 bases remained unmatched. CDR3 in amino acids: CASSVTGAGNTIYF. Here the CDR3 DNA reads TGTGCCAGCAGCGTAACAGGGGCTGGAAACACCATATATTTT.

The chain employs TRBV6-5 and TRBJ1-2; 9 bases align to TRBD1. In germline, CDR1 is MNHEY, CDR2 SVGAGI. Trimming cost V 7 bases and J 2 bases; bases outside gene matches: 5. This CDR3 is 14 amino acids long. CDR3 region: CASNQDRGNYGYTF. For the CDR3, the DNA is TGTGCCAGCAATCAGGACAGGGGCAACTATGGCTACACCTTC.

This clone was detected once. The CDR3 reads CASSLESRRYKNYGYTF. The CDR3 DNA sequence: TGTGCCAGCAGCTTGGAAAGTAGGCGGTACAAGAACTATGGCTACACCTTC. V is TRBV5-6 and J is TRBJ1-2; unclear D gene. Trimming removed 0 bases at V and 2 bases at J, with 17 bases between. Germline-derived CDR1 and CDR2 are SGHDT and YYEEEE. This CDR3 region has 17 residues. Filled out from reference TRBV5-6 and TRBJ1-2, the complete variable domain reads DAGVTQSPTHLIKTRGQQVTLRCSPKSGHDTVSWYQQALGQGPQFIFQYYEEEERQRGNFPDRFSGHQFPNYSSELNVNALLLGDSALYLCASSLESRRYKNYGYTFGSGTRLTVV.

The chain employs TRBV29-1 and TRBJ2-7; 8 bases are shared with TRBD2. Trimming took 7 bases from V and 0 from J; bases not matched to a gene: 5. Germline V gives CDR1 SQVTM, CDR2 ANQGSEA. The CDR3 covers 13 residues. CDR3 sequence (DNA): TGCAGCGCGGGAGGGGGTAGCTCCTACGAGCAGTACTTC. Amino acids: CSAGGGSSYEQYF.

This clone was counted a few times. Here the CDR3 DNA reads TGTGCCAGCAGCCGGGCCGGGCTAGCGGGGGACTTTTTGCTAGAGACCCAGTACTTC. Encoded protein: CASSRAGLAGDFLLETQYF. The chain combines TRBV11-2 with TRBJ2-5, with 10 positions matching TRBD2. In germline, CDR1 is SGHAT, CDR2 FQNNGV. There are 19 residues in the CDR3. V lost 5 bases and J lost 4; bases outside the gene matches: 19.

This clone showed up just once. The V call is TRBV27, the J call TRBJ1-2, with D unresolved. The CDR3 sequence is 16 residues long. V was pared by 0 bases and J by 4 bases, with 15 bases between. CDR1 MNHEY and CDR2 SMNVEV come from the germline V gene (reference sequence). For the CDR3, the DNA is TGTGCCAGCAGTTTATCGATGACAAGCCCTTTCTATGGCTACACCTTC. This gives the protein CASSLSMTSPFYGYTF.

The rearrangement links TRBV7-2 to TRBJ1-5, with D possibly being TRBD1 (6 bases). V lost 6 bases, J lost 5 bases, and 17 bases lay in between. CDR1 and CDR2 (germline): SGHTA, FQGNSA. This CDR3 region has 15 residues. CDR3 coding DNA: TGTGCCAGCAGATTGGATGGGGGGGCCTATCAGCCCCAGCATTTT. Translation gives CASRLDGGAYQPQHF.

The chain recombines TRBV6-5 with TRBJ1-5, with D tentatively TRBD1 (5 bases). This CDR3 comprises 13 residues. V was trimmed by 6 bases and J by 1 base, leaving 7 bases between them. Germline V gives CDR1 MNHEY, CDR2 SVGAGI. The CDR3 region is CASRRQSNQPQHF. The CDR3 bases are TGTGCCAGCAGAAGACAGAGCAATCAGCCCCAGCATTTT.

The rearrangement links TRBV30 to TRBJ1-2, with D tentatively TRBD1 (5 bases). The CDR3 is made up of 13 amino acids. Germline V gene sequence: CDR1 GTSNPN, CDR2 SVGIG (reference sequence). Trimming pared 3 bases from V and 0 bases from J, leaving 8 bases between. The CDR3 region has the DNA TGTGCCTGGAGCTGGGGGGCTAACTATGGCTACACCTTC. This encodes CAWSWGANYGYTF.

This chain uses TRBV11-2 with TRBJ2-4; no clear D gene. V lost 1 base and J 5 bases, leaving 3 bases between the germline ends. Germline V lookup: CDR1 SGHAT, CDR2 FQNNGV. The CDR3 consists of 12 residues. The CDR3 spells CASSLVENIQYF. The CDR3 DNA sequence: TGTGCCAGCAGCTTAGTAGAAAACATTCAGTACTTC.

The chain couples TRBV2 to TRBJ2-7; D unclear. In germline, CDR1 is SNHLY, CDR2 FYNNEI. The CDR3 contains 13 residues. V was clipped by 0 bases and J by 4 bases, with 7 bases between them. The CDR3 bases are TGTGCCAGCAGTGAAGCGCGGAGATACGAGCAGTACTTC. This codes for CASSEARRYEQYF. The complete variable domain, with remaining parts taken from reference TRBV2 and TRBJ2-7, reads EPEVTQTPSHQVTQMGQEVILRCVPISNHLYFYWYRQILGQKVEFLVSFYNNEISEKSEIFDDQFSVERPDGSNFTLKIRSTKLEDSAMYFCASSEARRYEQYFGPGTRLTVT.

This chain connects TRBV27 to TRBJ1-4, with D perhaps TRBD1 (6 bases). V was cut by 5 bases and J by 7 bases, with 17 bases left in between. This CDR3 has 15 amino acids. Germline V gene data show CDR1 as MNHEY and CDR2 as SMNVEV (reference sequence). CDR3 sequence (DNA): TGTGCCAGCAGTCCCCGGGGCAGGGGAACTGAAAAACTGTTTTTT. Translated, it gives CASSPRGRGTEKLFF.

The sample holds one count of this clone. This chain links TRBV6-5 with TRBJ2-1; TRBD1 agrees at 8 bases. V lost 5 bases to trimming and J lost 10 bases; unmatched junction nucleotides: 10. The CDR3 spans 14 residues. CDR1 and CDR2 from the germline V gene are MNHEY and SVGAGI. The CDR3 region is CASSRGQGHGEQFF. DNA for the CDR3: TGTGCCAGCAGTCGCGGACAGGGTCATGGGGAGCAGTTCTTC.

The V and J genes are TRBV3-1 (or the pseudogene TRBV3-2) and TRBJ2-7; D possibly corresponds to TRBD2 (5 bases). V gave up 4 bases and J gave up 8 bases, with 12 bases separating them. The CDR3 has 12 residues. Germline lookup yields CDR1 LGHDT and CDR2 YNNKEL (reference sequence). The CDR3 region is CASSLRAGQQYF. The DNA for the CDR3 is TGTGCCAGCAGCCTAAGGGCGGGTCAGCAGTACTTC.